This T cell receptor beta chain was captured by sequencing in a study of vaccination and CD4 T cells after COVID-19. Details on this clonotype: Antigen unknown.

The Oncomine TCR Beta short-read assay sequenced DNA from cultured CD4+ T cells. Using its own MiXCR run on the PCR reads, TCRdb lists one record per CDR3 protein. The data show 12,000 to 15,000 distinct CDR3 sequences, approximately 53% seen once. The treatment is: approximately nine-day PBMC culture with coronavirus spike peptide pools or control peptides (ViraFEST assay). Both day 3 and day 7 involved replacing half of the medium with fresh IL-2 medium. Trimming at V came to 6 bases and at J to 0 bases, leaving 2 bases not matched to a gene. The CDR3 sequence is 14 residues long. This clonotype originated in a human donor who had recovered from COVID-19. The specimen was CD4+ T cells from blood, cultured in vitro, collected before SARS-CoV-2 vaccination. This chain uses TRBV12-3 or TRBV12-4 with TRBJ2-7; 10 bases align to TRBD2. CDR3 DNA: TGTGCCAGCAGCACTAGCGGGATCTCCTACGAGCAGTACTTC. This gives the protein CASSTSGISYEQYF.